Sequencing of this T cell receptor (beta chain) was carried out in a study of T cells in Graves' hyperthyroidism and ophthalmopathy. Study at large: Pretreatment peripheral blood was obtained at initial diagnosis. Regarding the study as a whole: Through a model of 13 V-J features, ophthalmopathy was separated from stable hyperthyroidism.

What was amplified from RNA transcripts were TCR beta CDR3 regions. HTBI primers were used for first-round RT-PCR of the TCR CDR3. MiXCR, run by TCRdb on the multiplex PCR reads, gives a single entry per CDR3 protein. The top ten hold approximately 8.4% of the sample, which has 700,000 or so distinct CDR3 sequences, about 15% seen once. The V gene end was trimmed by 0 bases and the J gene end by 5 bases; junction bases not matched to a gene: 16. This CDR3 has 18 residues. Germline V gene sequence: CDR1 SGHTA, CDR2 FQGNSA. About this clonotype: Its antigen is currently unknown.

Subjects aged 18 to 65 presented with newly diagnosed hyperthyroidism of less than 2 months' duration. The study based diagnoses on clinical symptoms, serum thyroxine and TRAb, thyroid ultrasound and orbital computed tomography. Source material: blood. This sequence originates from a young man with Graves' hyperthyroidism. The V call is TRBV7-2, the J call TRBJ2-7; 7 bases agree with TRBD1. CDR3 amino acids: CASSLAPSPGRGSNEQYF. The CDR3 nucleotides are TGTGCCAGCAGCTTAGCACCCTCCCCGGGCAGGGGGTCGAACGAGCAGTACTTC. Together with reference TRBV7-2 and TRBJ2-7, the CDR3 gives the full variable domain: GAGVSQSPSNKVTEKGKDVELRCDPISGHTALYWYRQSLGQGLEFLIYFQGNSAPDKSGLPSDRFSAERTGGSVSTLTIQRTQQEDSAVYLCASSLAPSPGRGSNEQYFGPGTRLTVT.